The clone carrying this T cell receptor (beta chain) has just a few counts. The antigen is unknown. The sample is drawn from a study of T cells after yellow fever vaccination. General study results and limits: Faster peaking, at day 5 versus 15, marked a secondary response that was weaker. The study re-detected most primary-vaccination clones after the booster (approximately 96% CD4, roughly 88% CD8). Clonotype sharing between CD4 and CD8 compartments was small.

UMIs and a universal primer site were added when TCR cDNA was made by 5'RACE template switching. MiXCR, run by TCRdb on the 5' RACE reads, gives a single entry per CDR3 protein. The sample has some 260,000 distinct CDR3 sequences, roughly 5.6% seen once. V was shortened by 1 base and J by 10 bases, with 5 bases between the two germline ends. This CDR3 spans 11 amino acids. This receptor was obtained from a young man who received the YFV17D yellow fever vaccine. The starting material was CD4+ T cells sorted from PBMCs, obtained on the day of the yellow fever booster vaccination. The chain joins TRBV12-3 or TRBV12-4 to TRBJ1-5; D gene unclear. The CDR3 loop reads CASSLGFPQHF. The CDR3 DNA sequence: TGTGCCAGCAGTTTAGGGTTCCCCCAGCATTTT.